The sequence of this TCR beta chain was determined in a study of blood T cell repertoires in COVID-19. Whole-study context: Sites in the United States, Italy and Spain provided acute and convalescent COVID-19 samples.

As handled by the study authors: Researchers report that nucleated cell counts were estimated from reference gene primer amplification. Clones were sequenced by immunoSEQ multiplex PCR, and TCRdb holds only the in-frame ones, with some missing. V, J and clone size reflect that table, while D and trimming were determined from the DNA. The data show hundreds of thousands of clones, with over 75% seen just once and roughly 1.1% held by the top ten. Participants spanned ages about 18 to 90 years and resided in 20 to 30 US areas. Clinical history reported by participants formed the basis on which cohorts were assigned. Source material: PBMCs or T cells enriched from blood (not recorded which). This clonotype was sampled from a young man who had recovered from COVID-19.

CDR3 coding DNA: TGTGCCAGCAGTACACAGGGCCCAGATACGCAGTATTTT. It encodes CASSTQGPDTQYF. The chain recombines TRBV28 with TRBJ2-3; a possible D gene is TRBD1 (6 bases). This CDR3 spans 13 amino acids. V lost 5 bases, J lost 4 bases, and 10 bases lay in between. Germline CDR1 reads MDHEN; CDR2 reads SYDVKM.